This TCR beta chain was retrieved from a study of T cells in Graves' hyperthyroidism and ophthalmopathy. It was RNA transcripts that yielded the amplified TCR beta CDR3 regions. The TCR CDR3 was amplified in a first-round RT-PCR using the HTBI primer set. TCRdb passed the multiplex PCR reads through MiXCR, listing each CDR3 protein once. The sample has roughly 420,000 distinct CDR3 sequences; approximately 14% are singletons. Findings and caveats of the study: Ophthalmopathy prediction by the model preceded onset by a median roughly 6.3 months. The blood repertoire included most of the expanded thyroid clonotypes above 0.001.

Patients aged 18 to 65 had newly diagnosed hyperthyroidism lasting under 2 months. Each 10 ml fresh peripheral blood draw supplied the PBMCs. This clonotype has only a few counts. Its antigen remains unidentified. Sequencing was performed on blood. The sequence derives from a woman aged 18-29 years with Graves' hyperthyroidism.

CDR3 sequence reads: CASSHQATSGSTDTQYF. The CDR3 DNA reads as TGCGCCAGCAGCCACCAAGCGACTAGCGGGAGCACAGATACGCAGTATTTT. The rearrangement uses TRBV4-3 and TRBJ2-3; TRBD2 matches at 10 bases. Germline V gives CDR1 LGHNA, CDR2 YSLEER. This CDR3 spans 17 amino acids. The J segment lost 0 bases and the V segment lost 3 bases, leaving 6 bases of the junction unmatched.